This TCR beta chain emerged from a study of Ad26.COV2.S vaccination and SARS-CoV-2 variants. Study-level background: Intramuscularly, Ad26.COV2.S was given either once or twice, 56 days apart.

The treatment here: around 19 received Ad26.COV2.S at low or high dose, single or two shots; about 5 received placebo; per-sample allocation not given. Day 63 after the first vaccine or placebo injection was the time point for sampling. Germline-derived CDR1 and CDR2 are KGHSH and LQKENI. Between the trimmed V and J ends, which lost 5 bases and 5 bases, there was a span of 13 bases. The CDR3 runs 15 residues. Clones were sequenced by immunoSEQ multiplex PCR, and TCRdb holds only the in-frame ones, with some missing. Of about 350,000 clones in the sample, roughly 89% were seen once. This material consisted of peripheral blood, taken in a trial of Ad26.COV2.S vaccine versus placebo. The chain uses TRBV18 and TRBJ1-6, with D unresolved. The clonotype originates from a person aged 18 to 59 who received the Ad26.COV2.S COVID-19 vaccine or a placebo. The CDR3 coding sequence is TGTGCCAGCTCATCGGGAAATTCGGATAATTCACCCCTCCACTTT. Translating it yields CASSSGNSDNSPLHF.